This is a list of T cell receptor beta chains from one sample in a study of post-analysis software for immune sequencing data. TCRdb reanalysed the PCR reads using MiXCR and keeps one entry per CDR3 protein. The table shows fewer than 850,000 distinct CDR3 sequences, with about 27% occurring only once. The material sequenced was blood. The receptors were sampled from a girl between 5 and 17 years old with multiple sclerosis. Both conserved end residues are part of each CDR3. The D gene is left open where the match is weak. Where a row states a size, it is once, few, many or the class of an expanded clone; other rows omit it.

>NA|NA|TRBJ2-3|TRBV4-1
CASSLKEDLSTDTQYF
>few|NA|TRBJ2-7|TRBV28
CASSRDRRGGGIQYF
>once|NA|TRBJ2-2|TRBV5-1
CASSPWGWATNTGELFF
>NA|NA|TRBJ2-1|TRBV5-1
CASSFSPSGGAYNEQFF
>NA|NA|TRBJ2-5|TRBV18
CASSPDQGGQETQYF
>few|TRBD1|TRBJ1-2|TRBV5-1
CASSSDRVGYGYTF
>NA|TRBD1|TRBJ1-5|TRBV14
CASSQDTRTGGNQPQHF
>many|TRBD1|TRBJ2-7|TRBV12-3/TRBV12-4
CASSSYSLGQDGSYEQYF
>NA|NA|TRBJ1-2|TRBV6-1
CASSERTAYGYTF
>NA|NA|TRBJ1-5|TRBV6-1
CASSDRGSIPYSNQPQHF
>NA|NA|TRBJ2-3|TRBV10-3
CAHGEDTQYF
>few|NA|TRBJ1-2|TRBV28
CATLRGDGYTF
>few|NA|TRBJ1-2|TRBV6-5
CASSYRGDGYTF
>NA|NA|TRBJ2-7|TRBV4-2
CASSQDSWGGVQYF
>NA|NA|TRBJ1-1|TRBV12-3/TRBV12-4
CASSSTEAFF
>NA|NA|TRBJ1-5|TRBV4-1
CASSRSVGGSKGNQPQHF
>few|TRBD2|TRBJ2-1|TRBV10-3
CAISPGTSGTNEQFF
>few|NA|TRBJ1-1|TRBV5-1
CASSLVQGLNTEAFF
>many|NA|TRBJ2-7|TRBV29-1
CSVGGGGSYEQYF
>NA|NA|TRBJ1-1|TRBV20-1
CSARFQGRAGEAFF
>few|NA|TRBJ1-6|TRBV9
CASSVSGNPESPLHF
>NA|NA|TRBJ1-2|TRBV5-1
CASSLDLRDGRTYTF
>few|TRBD1|TRBJ2-1|TRBV29-1
CSADRGRYNEQFF
>many|NA|TRBJ2-1|TRBV5-1
CASSLVSSINEQFF
>few|TRBD2|TRBJ2-3|TRBV5-1
CASSLAASGITDTQYF
>few|NA|TRBJ2-1|TRBV24-1
CATSKYNEQFF
>few|NA|TRBJ2-1|TRBV7-2
CASSLDGRKGSEQFF
>NA|NA|TRBJ2-1|TRBV6-5
CASRRDSYDEQFF
>few|NA|TRBJ2-7|TRBV12-3/TRBV12-4
CASRPDVGPFYEQYF
>few|NA|TRBJ1-2|TRBV6-1
CASSGTWANYGYTF
>NA|TRBD1|TRBJ1-1|TRBV10-3
CAIRTGTVNTEAFF
>few|TRBD2|TRBJ2-5|TRBV29-1
CSVEEGLAQETQYF
>NA|TRBD2|TRBJ2-5|TRBV20-1
CSAPGLAEETQYF
>NA|NA|NA|TRBV11-2
CASSKTWGQGFDEQYF
>many|TRBD1|TRBJ2-7|TRBV29-1
CSVEVGAGGPYEQYF
>NA|NA|TRBJ2-1|TRBV25-1
CASSEPDPVNEQFF
>few|NA|TRBJ1-2|TRBV10-3
CAISDPISPFVGYTF
>few|TRBD1|TRBJ2-5|TRBV11-2
CASSSSGTALETQYF
>once|NA|TRBJ1-1|TRBV12-3/TRBV12-4
CASSFGQQTEAFF
>NA|NA|TRBJ1-1|TRBV6-5
CASSSGAPRTEAFF
>NA|NA|TRBJ1-1|TRBV20-1
CSAQVRTEAFF
>few|NA|TRBJ2-3|TRBV12-3/TRBV12-4
CASSFRATARTDTQYF
>NA|TRBD1|TRBJ2-7|TRBV12-3/TRBV12-4
CASSFRGREQYF
>many|TRBD2|TRBJ2-1|TRBV29-1
CSVEVIVTSGEQFF
>NA|NA|TRBJ2-7|TRBV20-1
CSATQQGQPPYEQYF
>NA|NA|NA|TRBV20-1
CSARDLNWSRDEQFF
>few|NA|TRBJ2-1|TRBV7-9
CASSLGHGGLYNEQFF
>few|NA|TRBJ1-2|TRBV3-1
CASSQQPGHYGYTF
>NA|NA|TRBJ2-3|TRBV10-2
CTSSETGLPRDTQYF
>NA|NA|TRBJ2-7|TRBV6-6
CASSPRGGSATYEQYF
>NA|TRBD2|TRBJ2-7|TRBV10-3
CAISALAGVFDEQYF
>NA|TRBD2|TRBJ2-3|TRBV24-1
CATSDRDGGGPDTQYF
>NA|NA|TRBJ2-5|TRBV12-5
CASLNRGEETQYF
>many|NA|TRBJ2-5|TRBV27
CASSPPWGAGETQYF
>few|NA|TRBJ1-1|TRBV20-1
CSANQGALDTEAFF